These 10 T cell receptor beta chains originate from one sample sequenced in a study of cytomegalovirus exposure and HLA in healthy donors. The protocol was immunoSEQ multiplex PCR, while the TCRdb copy is restricted to in-frame clones and leaves out a portion. The table shows over 250,000 clones, with just over 85% occurring only once. Sequenced sample: PBMCs. These receptors all stem from a woman younger than 30 in good health and CMV-seronegative.

The chain is built from TRBV7-2 and TRBJ1-4; weak D call: TRBD1 (5 bases). The CDR3 contains 13 residues. Trimming took 4 bases from V and 7 from J, leaving 10 bases between them. Germline CDR1 and CDR2: SGHTA and FQGNSA. The CDR3 sequence is CASSSYQGEKLFF. The DNA of the CDR3 is TGTGCCAGCAGCTCGTATCAGGGTGAAAAACTGTTTTTT.

The V call is TRBV28, the J call TRBJ2-2; tentatively, D is TRBD2 (6 bases). Trimming shortened V by 5 bases and J by 7 bases, and 14 bases separated the two germline ends. The CDR3 runs 14 residues. Germline values: CDR1 MDHEN, CDR2 SYDVKM. CDR3: CASSGGSGGGELFF. For the CDR3, the DNA is TGTGCCAGCAGTGGGGGGTCGGGCGGCGGGGAGCTGTTTTTT.

This CDR3 reads CASDSDEAFF. The DNA for the CDR3 is TGTGCCAGCGACAGTGATGAAGCTTTCTTT. This chain links TRBV2 with TRBJ1-1, with a weak D call TRBD1 (5 bases). The CDR3 runs 10 residues. The ends were cut back, 8 bases at V and 7 bases at J, with 8 bases in the middle. Germline V lookup: CDR1 SNHLY, CDR2 FYNNEI.

The count of this clone is one. The V gene is TRBV5-1, the J gene TRBJ1-1; no definite D call. The CDR3 is 14 residues long. Germline CDR1 SGHRS, CDR2 YFSETQ. V was shortened by 3 bases and J by 2 bases, with 11 bases between the two germline ends. CDR3 protein: CASSSYWANTEAFF. The CDR3 coding sequence is TGCGCCAGCAGCTCTTATTGGGCAAACACTGAAGCTTTCTTT. The full variable domain, with the rest looked up from reference TRBV5-1 and TRBJ1-1, is KAGVTQTPRYLIKTRGQQVTLSCSPISGHRSVSWYQQTPGQGLQFLFEYFSETQRNKGNFPGRFSGRQFSNSRSEMNVSTLELGDSALYLCASSSYWANTEAFFGQGTRLTVV.

This rearrangement joins TRBV28 to TRBJ1-5; D is unclear. CDR1 is MDHEN, CDR2 SYDVKM, per germline. The CDR3 spans 12 residues. V lost 11 bases to trimming and J lost 5 bases, with 13 bases between them. The CDR3 DNA is TGTGCCTGCGGGAAGGGCGATCAGCCCCAGCATTTT. Its protein product is CACGKGDQPQHF.

The V gene is TRBV9, the J gene TRBJ1-2; 8 bases align to TRBD1. The germline V gene encodes CDR1 SGDLS and CDR2 YYNGEE. V lost 4 bases and J lost 3; bases outside the gene matches: 2. This CDR3 region has 13 residues. CDR3 DNA: TGTGCCAGCAGCCTACAGGGGGACTATGGCTACACCTTC. Amino acid sequence: CASSLQGDYGYTF.

The chain recombines TRBV9 with TRBJ1-2; D unclear. Between the trimmed V and J ends, which lost 4 bases and 8 bases, there was a span of 21 bases. This CDR3 has 15 residues. Germline values: CDR1 SGDLS, CDR2 YYNGEE. The DNA for the CDR3 is TGTGCCAGCAGCTCCGACACCCGGCGAAATAGAGGCTACACCTTC. Translating gives CASSSDTRRNRGYTF.

The rearrangement uses TRBV5-4 and TRBJ2-1; the match to TRBD2 covers 14 bases. V shed 4 bases, J shed 0 bases, and the junction held 3 bases outside the gene matches. Germline V gives CDR1 SGHNT, CDR2 YYREEE (reference sequence). CDR3 size: 17 residues. The CDR3 DNA reads TGTGCCAGCAGCGGGACTAGCGGGGGTCGCTCCTACAATGAGCAGTTCTTC. Protein: CASSGTSGGRSYNEQFF.

This clone was counted once. CDR3 sequence: CASRGPGGNREETQYF. The CDR3 region has the DNA TGTGCCAGCAGGGGTCCAGGAGGGAATAGGGAAGAGACCCAGTACTTC. The chain uses TRBV11-2 and TRBJ2-5; maybe TRBD2 (6 bases). Between the trimmed V and J ends, which lost 6 bases and 3 bases, there was a span of 20 bases. Germline V gives CDR1 SGHAT, CDR2 FQNNGV. The CDR3 runs 16 residues.

The CDR3 reads CASSLQTEGSGNTIYF. For the CDR3, the DNA is TGCGCCAGCAGCCTCCAGACCGAGGGCTCTGGAAACACCATATATTTT. The chain recombines TRBV4-3 with TRBJ1-3; D is undetermined. Germline V gene sequence: CDR1 LGHNA, CDR2 YSLEER. V was cut by 4 bases and J by 0 bases, with 13 bases left in between. The CDR3 has 16 residues.